A selection of T cell receptor beta chains follows, all from one sample in a study of Tregs in tolerant kidney transplant recipients. Here immunoSEQ multiplex PCR was the method, and the copy in TCRdb shows in-frame clones only, minus some. The sample yields 92,000 or so clones, around nine tenths seen once. Sequenced: CD8+ T cells from blood. Receptors originate from a human donor in good health. The CDR3 runs from the conserved cysteine through the conserved F or W. A D gene is named only where the DNA matches it firmly. Part of the rows lack a size; the others show once, few, many or a class for expanded clones.

. TRBJ2-2 14 . TRBV19 TGTGCCAGTAGTATGGGCTGGAACACCGGGGAGCTGTTTTTT CASSMGWNTGELFF
. TRBJ2-1 13 . TRBV11-2 TGTGCCAGCAGCACCGTTACAGATTATGAGCAGTTCTTC CASSTVTDYEQFF
. TRBJ1-4 18 . TRBV11-2 TGTGCCAGCAGCGAAGGACGGGGGAGCCTTGCAACTAATGAAAAACTGTTTTTT CASSEGRGSLATNEKLFF
. TRBJ2-7 13 . TRBV6-6 TGTGCCAGCAGTTACAGGGGGGGCTACGAGCAGTACTTC CASSYRGGYEQYF
. TRBJ2-2 16 TRBD2 TRBV10-2 TGCGCCAGCACCCCTATTGGGGGGGTTGTGACCGGGGAGCTGTTTTTT CASTPIGGVVTGELFF
. TRBJ1-4 17 . TRBV9 TGTGCCAGCAGCCCTTCGGGACTTTTTGCGTTGGGTGAAAAACTGTTTTTT CASSPSGLFALGEKLFF
once TRBJ2-1 15 TRBD2 TRBV13 TGTGCCAGCAGCTGGGGGACTAGCGGGAGAAATGAGCAGTTCTTC CASSWGTSGRNEQFF
. TRBJ1-3 15 TRBD1 TRBV30 TGTGCCTGGACCGGACAGGGGAGCTCTGGAAACACCATATATTTT CAWTGQGSSGNTIYF
once TRBJ2-1 15 TRBD1 TRBV27 TGTGCCAGCAGTGGTAGGACAGGGGCCATCGGTGAGCAGTTCTTC CASSGRTGAIGEQFF
. TRBJ1-1 16 . TRBV4-1 TGCGCCAGCAGCCGCGGATTGGGCTCCGGGAACACTGAAGCTTTCTTT CASSRGLGSGNTEAFF
once TRBJ1-5 13 . TRBV5-4 TGTGCCAGCAGCTTACAGGGAAGTCAGCCCCAGCATTTT CASSLQGSQPQHF
. TRBJ1-4 14 . TRBV7-8 TGTGCCAGCAGCTTATCCCCAACTAATGAAAAACTGTTTTTT CASSLSPTNEKLFF
. TRBJ2-1 14 . TRBV11-1 TGTGCCAGTCTGGGGCAGGGGGGCAACAATGAGCAGTTCTTC CASLGQGGNNEQFF
. TRBJ2-7 15 . TRBV2 TGTGCCAGCAGTGAATGGGCGTCAAGCTCCTACGAGCAGTACTTC CASSEWASSSYEQYF
. TRBJ2-1 14 TRBD1 TRBV27 TGTGCCAGCCACAGGGGGCAGTATTACAATGAGCAGTTCTTC CASHRGQYYNEQFF
. TRBJ2-7 15 . TRBV19 TGTGCCAGTAGTATAGGGGACTCTAGCTCCTACGAGCAGTACTTC CASSIGDSSSYEQYF
. TRBJ2-2 13 TRBD2 TRBV25-1 TGTGCCAGTTCAGCGGGAGTCCCCGGGGAGCTGTTTTTT CASSAGVPGELFF
. TRBJ2-7 17 TRBD2 TRBV27 TGTGCCAGCAGTCAAAGTCCGGGACTAGCGGGGGACTACGAGCAGTACTTC CASSQSPGLAGDYEQYF
. TRBJ1-5 14 . TRBV5-5 TGTGCCAGCAGCGAACTCGGCCTAAATCAGCCCCAGCATTTT CASSELGLNQPQHF
. TRBJ1-5 16 . TRBV7-8 TGTGCCAGCAGCTTAGGGGCCGACTATAGCAATCAGCCCCAGCATTTT CASSLGADYSNQPQHF
. TRBJ2-3 15 TRBD1 TRBV13 TGTGCCAGCAGCCCTTTCGACAGGGGTTGGGCTACGCAGTATTTT CASSPFDRGWATQYF
. TRBJ2-1 14 TRBD2 TRBV7-9 TGTGCCAGCAGCCCTGGACTAGCGTCGGATGAGCAGTTCTTC CASSPGLASDEQFF
. TRBJ1-5 16 TRBD1 TRBV15 TGTGCCACCAGCAGAGATAAGGGGGCGCGGAATCAGCCCCAGCATTTT CATSRDKGARNQPQHF
. TRBJ1-2 12 . TRBV9 TGTGCCAGCAGCGAAAACAGGGCTGGCTACACCTTC CASSENRAGYTF
. TRBJ2-4 11 . TRBV20-1 TGCAGTGCTCCTCTCGGACGGTTTCCGTACTTC CSAPLGRFPYF
. TRBJ2-5 16 . TRBV11-2 TGTGCCAGCAGCTTCCCCCTCAGGACAGTCCAAGAGACCCAGTACTTC CASSFPLRTVQETQYF
. TRBJ2-1 15 TRBD2 TRBV7-9 TGTGCCAGCAGTCCCGGGACTAGCATATACAATGAGCAGTTCTTC CASSPGTSIYNEQFF
once TRBJ2-1 16 . TRBV27 TGTGCCAGCAGTTTGGGGCTCGACAGGATAAACAATGAGCAGTTCTTC CASSLGLDRINNEQFF
. TRBJ1-2 13 TRBD1 TRBV19 TGTGCCAGTAGTATAGTCCAGGGGGAGAGCTACACCTTC CASSIVQGESYTF
. TRBJ2-7 15 . TRBV27 TGTGCCAGCAGTCTAAGGCCCCCGGCCCTGGCCGAGCAGTACTTC CASSLRPPALAEQYF
. TRBJ1-1 14 TRBD1 TRBV5-4 TGTGCCAGCAGCTCGACAGGGATGAACACTGAAGCTTTCTTT CASSSTGMNTEAFF
. TRBJ1-5 16 . TRBV5-5 TGTGCCAGCAGCTTCAGGGACGTCCATAGCAATCAGCCCCAGCATTTT CASSFRDVHSNQPQHF
. TRBJ2-7 17 TRBD2 TRBV6-1 TGTGCCAGCAGTGACCCTCGACTAGCGGAAACGGCCTACGAGCAGTACTTC CASSDPRLAETAYEQYF
. TRBJ1-2 14 . TRBV27 TGTGCCAGCAGTTTGGGGCAGGGACCCTATGGCTACACCTTC CASSLGQGPYGYTF
. TRBJ2-1 14 . TRBV27 TGTGCCAGCAGTTTTCGGGGGAAGATGAATGAGCAGTTCTTC CASSFRGKMNEQFF
. TRBJ2-7 12 . TRBV11-2 TGTGCCAGCAGCTTATTAAGGACCGAGCAGTACTTC CASSLLRTEQYF
. TRBJ1-1 16 TRBD1 TRBV7-6 TGTGCCAGCAGCTCCCCCAGGGACAGGGGAATGACTGAAGCTTTCTTT CASSSPRDRGMTEAFF
once TRBJ2-3 14 . TRBV9 TGTGCCAGCAGCGTTCGACTGAGCACAGATACGCAGTATTTT CASSVRLSTDTQYF
once TRBJ1-6 14 . TRBV9 TGTGCCAGCAGCGTAGATATCACAAATTCACCCCTCCACTTT CASSVDITNSPLHF
. TRBJ2-1 15 TRBD2 TRBV5-6 TGTGCCAGCAGCGGAAGACTAGCGGCATACAATGAGCAGTTCTTC CASSGRLAAYNEQFF
. TRBJ2-7 15 TRBD2 TRBV5-4 TGTGCCAGCAGCGACCCAGCGGGAGGCTCCTACGAGCAGTACTTC CASSDPAGGSYEQYF
. TRBJ2-2 19 . TRBV4-1 TGCGCCAGCAGCCAGGGGGCGTCGTGGGACGGCGCGAACACCGGGGAGCTGTTTTTT CASSQGASWDGANTGELFF
once TRBJ1-1 15 . TRBV7-1 TGTGCCAGCAGCCCTCTAACAGGGACGAACACTGAAGCTTTCTTT CASSPLTGTNTEAFF
. TRBJ1-3 16 . TRBV21-1 TGTGCCAGCAGCAGGGAACAGGGGAATACTGGAAACACCATATATTTT CASSREQGNTGNTIYF
. TRBJ1-3 14 TRBD1 TRBV6-5 TGTGCCAGCGGACAGGTGTACTCTGGAAACACCATATATTTT CASGQVYSGNTIYF
. TRBJ1-5 16 . TRBV13 TGTGCCAGCAGCTTAGGAAAAGGTCGAGGGAATCAGCCCCAGCATTTT CASSLGKGRGNQPQHF
. TRBJ2-1 17 TRBD2 TRBV7-8 TGTGCCAGCAGCCCCGGACTAGCGGGGGGGCCTTACAATGAGCAGTTCTTC CASSPGLAGGPYNEQFF
few TRBJ2-7 12 . TRBV7-9 TGTGCCAGCAGCCTCGGAACGTACGAGCAGTACTTC CASSLGTYEQYF
. TRBJ2-1 13 TRBD2 TRBV19 TGTGCCAGTAGTGTGCGGGAGACTGATGAGCAGTTCTTC CASSVRETDEQFF
. TRBJ1-5 17 . TRBV2 TGTGCCAGCAGTGCTGAAGGTCGCGAAAATAGCAATCAGCCCCAGCATTTT CASSAEGRENSNQPQHF
. TRBJ2-7 16 TRBD1 TRBV27 TGTGCCAGCAGTTTACGTGCTGTGGACAGGGTCTACGAGCAGTACTTC CASSLRAVDRVYEQYF
. TRBJ2-2 16 . TRBV5-1 TGCGCCAGCTCTAAGAGAGTAGCGGAGAACACCGGGGAGCTGTTTTTT CASSKRVAENTGELFF